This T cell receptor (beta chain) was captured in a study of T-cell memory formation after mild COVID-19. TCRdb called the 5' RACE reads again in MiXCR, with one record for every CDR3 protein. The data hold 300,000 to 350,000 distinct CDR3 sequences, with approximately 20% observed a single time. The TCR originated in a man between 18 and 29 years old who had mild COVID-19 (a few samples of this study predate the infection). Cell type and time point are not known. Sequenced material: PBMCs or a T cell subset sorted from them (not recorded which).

CDR3 bases: TGTGCCAGCAGTTACTCGAGTGCGAATCAGCCCCAGCATTTT. It encodes CASSYSSANQPQHF. The genes are TRBV6-2 or TRBV6-3 and TRBJ1-5; D is unresolved. This CDR3 region has 14 residues. CDR1 and CDR2 from the germline V gene are MNHEY and SVGEGT. V dropped 0 bases and J dropped 4 bases, with 7 bases sitting between them.